This T cell receptor (beta chain) is drawn from a study of blood T cell repertoires in COVID-19. Overall study context: Acute and convalescent COVID-19 samples came from the United States, Italy and Spain. PBMCs, B-cell-depleted T cells, or T cells provided the cDNA or gDNA that made up the material.

The CDR3 sequence is 15 residues long. The germline gives CDR1 LGHNA, CDR2 YSLEER. V was trimmed by 3 bases and J by 0 bases, leaving 12 bases between them. Original processing notes: Amplifying reference gene primers gave estimates of nucleated cell counts. Using immunoSEQ multiplex PCR, the repertoire was profiled, and TCRdb retains in-frame clones only, with some absent. V, J and clone size reflect that table, while D and trimming were determined from the DNA. The sample has about 260,000 clones; 65% to 90% are singletons. The receptor's source is a human donor in a cohort sampled during active COVID-19. The chain carries TRBV4-3 and TRBJ2-7, with D maybe TRBD1 (6 bases). The sample comprised peripheral blood. The CDR3 loop reads CASSHRAQGSYEQYF. CDR3 sequence (DNA): TGCGCCAGCAGCCACCGTGCACAGGGCTCCTACGAGCAGTACTTC.